Following are 2 T cell receptor beta chains from one sample sequenced in a study of cytomegalovirus exposure and HLA in healthy donors. PCR employed 60 Vbeta and 13 Jbeta primers. Profiled with immunoSEQ multiplex PCR; TCRdb holds only in-frame clones, not every one. The data show about 130,000 clones, roughly 77% seen once. Sequenced input: PBMCs. The receptors stem from a young man in good health and CMV-seronegative.

The rearrangement uses TRBV29-1 and TRBJ1-2; 11 nucleotides align to TRBD1. This CDR3 comprises 14 residues. Germline lookup yields CDR1 SQVTM and CDR2 ANQGSEA. After removal of 4 bases from V and 8 bases from J, the junction contained 9 bases not matched to a gene. CDR3 nucleotides: TGCAGCGTTGCAAGACCGGGACAGGGGGAAGGCTACACCTTC. As protein: CSVARPGQGEGYTF.

The chain is built from TRBV29-1 and TRBJ2-7; perhaps TRBD2 as D (6 bases). Germline V lookup: CDR1 SQVTM, CDR2 ANQGSEA. The CDR3 length is 12 residues. V lost 4 bases and J 5 bases, leaving 12 bases between the germline ends. As DNA, the CDR3 is TGCAGCGTTGCTTCGGGAGTGGACGAGCAGTACTTC. Amino acids: CSVASGVDEQYF.